The 19 T cell receptor beta chains below all came from one sample that was sequenced in a study of graft-versus-host responses after intestinal transplantation. No antigen is known for these receptors. Clones were read by immunoSEQ multiplex PCR, and TCRdb kept only the in-frame ones, dropping some. The sample consists of some 100,000 clones, about 93% of them appearing once. This specimen consisted of unstimulated CD8+ T cells sorted from spleen or lymph node cells, obtained before intestinal transplant. Receptor source: a human donor who received an intestinal transplant.

This chain links TRBV4-1 with TRBJ2-1; D is perhaps TRBD2 (6 bases). Trimming removed 4 bases at V and 7 bases at J, with 17 bases between. The CDR3 runs to 15 residues. Germline V gene sequence: CDR1 MGHRA, CDR2 YSYEKL. The CDR3 DNA reads TGCGCCAGCAGCCGCCCAACCGGGACTCAGAATGAGCAGTTCTTC. It codes for CASSRPTGTQNEQFF.

The gene calls are TRBV4-1 and TRBJ1-5, with a weak D call TRBD1 (5 bases). Germline-derived CDR1 and CDR2 are MGHRA and YSYEKL. The CDR3 is 14 amino acids. Trimming pared 3 bases from V and 4 bases from J, leaving 10 bases between. CDR3 bases: TGCGCCAGCAGCCATGGGGGGGGGAATCAGCCCCAGCATTTT. This codes for CASSHGGGNQPQHF.

The chain joins TRBV9 to TRBJ1-6; D may be TRBD1 (5 bases). Looked up from germline, CDR1 is SGDLS and CDR2 is YYNGEE. CDR3 length: 13 residues. The CDR3 protein is CAASRDEDSPLHF. CDR3 bases: TGTGCAGCCTCCCGGGACGAGGATTCACCCCTCCACTTT.

V gene TRBV19 combines with J gene TRBJ2-7; D might be TRBD2 (6 bases). Germline V gene data show CDR1 as LNHDA and CDR2 as SQIVND (reference sequence). The CDR3 length is 13 residues. Trimming removed 1 base from V and 7 bases from J, with 11 bases in between. In DNA, the CDR3 is TGTGCCAGTAGTATAGGGGGGACTGCTGAGCAGTACTTC. Translated, it gives CASSIGGTAEQYF.

The J gene is TRBJ2-7, the V gene TRBV7-9; TRBD1 agrees at 7 bases. Germline V lookup: CDR1 SEHNR, CDR2 FQNEAQ (reference sequence). The CDR3 has 15 residues. V gave up 1 base and J gave up 2 bases; unmatched junction bases: 5. The DNA for the CDR3 is TGTGCCAGCAGCTTAGTAGGGACAGCTACCTACGAGCAGTACTTC. Protein sequence: CASSLVGTATYEQYF.

The chain has TRBV27 and TRBJ2-5; no definite D call. The germline CDR1 and CDR2 sequences are MNHEY and SMNVEV (reference sequence). Trimming removed 4 bases from V and 4 bases from J, with 7 bases in between. CDR3 length equals 12 residues. The CDR3 sequence: CASSYPGETQYF. CDR3 in DNA: TGTGCCAGCAGTTATCCTGGAGAGACCCAGTACTTC.

This clone came up a few times. V and J are TRBV11-2 and TRBJ2-3; D remains unclear. The CDR3 extends over 12 amino acids. Deletions cut 3 bases from V and 5 bases from J, with 6 bases between. CDR1 is SGHAT and CDR2 is FQNNGV in the germline V gene. The CDR3 DNA is TGTGCCAGCAGCTTTGATGGAGATACGCAGTATTTT. The encoded protein is CASSFDGDTQYF.

V gene TRBV11-2 combines with J gene TRBJ2-3; TRBD2 agrees at 9 bases. J gave up 2 bases and V 3 bases, and 6 bases lay outside the gene matches. The V gene's germline CDR1 is SGHAT and CDR2 FQNNGV. The CDR3 loop spans 16 amino acids. The CDR3, as DNA: TGTGCCAGCAGCTTGATTAGCGGGGGACTCACAGATACGCAGTATTTT. It is translated as CASSLISGGLTDTQYF.

V usage is TRBV6-5 and J usage is TRBJ1-2; no reliable D call. Germline V gives CDR1 MNHEY, CDR2 SVGAGI. The CDR3 contains 15 residues. Trimming removed 2 bases at V and 1 base at J, with 11 bases between. This chain's CDR3 is CASSYGLGVNYGYTF. The CDR3 DNA follows: TGTGCCAGCAGTTACGGTCTTGGGGTTAACTATGGCTACACCTTC.

V gene TRBV7-2 combines with J gene TRBJ1-1; D is perhaps TRBD1 (5 bases). V lost 2 bases, J lost 0 bases, and 7 bases lay in between. There are 14 residues in the CDR3. Per the germline V gene, CDR1 is SGHTA and CDR2 is FQGNSA. The CDR3, as DNA: TGTGCCAGCAGCTTATCAGGGATGAACACTGAAGCTTTCTTT. Its translation: CASSLSGMNTEAFF.

The gene calls are TRBV6-5 and TRBJ1-1; D not resolved. CDR1 MNHEY and CDR2 SVGAGI come from the germline V gene. The CDR3 has 13 residues. V was shortened by 5 bases and J by 12 bases, with 19 bases between the two germline ends. The CDR3 nucleotides are TGTGCCAGCAGTGAAGTAATCCACAGTTGGTCTTTCTTT. Translation gives CASSEVIHSWSFF.

This chain connects TRBV28 to TRBJ2-5; TRBD2 aligns across 9 bases. The J call may be faulty, since TRBJ2-7 better matches the DNA end. In germline, CDR1 is MDHEN, CDR2 SYDVKM. The CDR3 loop spans 14 amino acids. CDR3 DNA: TGTGCCAGCAGGGGTAGCGGGAGTGGTAGCGAGCAGTACTTC. Protein sequence: CASRGSGSGSEQYF.

V is TRBV6-5 and J is TRBJ2-3, with 7 bases fitting TRBD2. Germline CDR1 MNHEY, CDR2 SVGAGI. The trim removed 5 bases at V and 1 base at J, leaving 6 bases unmatched. The CDR3 is 15 amino acids. CDR3 DNA sequence: TGTGCCAGCAGTCCCTACGCGGGGGGCACAGATACGCAGTATTTT. This sequence encodes CASSPYAGGTDTQYF.

The chain recombines TRBV28 with TRBJ2-7, with unresolved D. CDR3 length: 13 amino acids. Germline lookup yields CDR1 MDHEN and CDR2 SYDVKM. V lost 3 bases to trimming and J lost 3 bases, with 9 bases between them. The CDR3 sequence: CASSLGSSYEQYF. In nucleotides, the CDR3 is TGTGCCAGCAGTTTGGGTTCGAGCTACGAGCAGTACTTC.

V usage is TRBV27 and J usage is TRBJ2-1; 8 nucleotides align to TRBD2. The CDR3 runs 16 residues. Germline assignment: CDR1 MNHEY and CDR2 SMNVEV (reference sequence). V lost 5 bases and J lost 4; bases outside the gene matches: 10. The CDR3 DNA sequence: TGTGCCAGCAGTGGCCTACGGGGGGGCCTTTACAATGAGCAGTTCTTC. It yields the protein CASSGLRGGLYNEQFF.

The chain joins TRBV6-5 to TRBJ2-1, with a possible D match to TRBD2 (6 bases). The CDR3 consists of 11 residues. Germline lookup yields CDR1 MNHEY and CDR2 SVGAGI. Between the trimmed V and J ends, which lost 4 bases and 12 bases, there was a span of 10 bases. The CDR3 bases are TGTGCCAGCAGTTTGGGGGGAGTGCAGTTCTTC. Its protein is CASSLGGVQFF.

The genes are TRBV18 and TRBJ2-7, with D possibly being TRBD2 (6 bases). Germline V gives CDR1 KGHSH, CDR2 LQKENI. V lost 8 bases and J 4 bases, leaving 21 bases between the germline ends. The CDR3 runs 15 residues. The CDR3 DNA sequence: TGTGCCAGCGCCCCCACGACGGGAGTTCCTTACGAGCAGTACTTC. It translates to CASAPTTGVPYEQYF.

This chain links TRBV6-5 with TRBJ2-7; no clear D gene. Looked up from germline, CDR1 is MNHEY and CDR2 is SVGAGI. This CDR3 spans 13 amino acids. Trimming shortened V by 6 bases and J by 3 bases, and 12 bases separated the two germline ends. The CDR3: CASSWGLDYEQYF. DNA for the CDR3: TGTGCCAGCAGCTGGGGTTTGGACTACGAGCAGTACTTC.

The chain couples TRBV5-6 to TRBJ1-2; the D is unclear. Germline values: CDR1 SGHDT, CDR2 YYEEEE. This CDR3 comprises 13 residues. V was trimmed by 2 bases and J by 6 bases, leaving 11 bases between them. CDR3 in amino acids: CASSLVMRDGYTF. The CDR3 bases are TGTGCCAGCAGCTTAGTGATGAGGGATGGCTACACCTTC.